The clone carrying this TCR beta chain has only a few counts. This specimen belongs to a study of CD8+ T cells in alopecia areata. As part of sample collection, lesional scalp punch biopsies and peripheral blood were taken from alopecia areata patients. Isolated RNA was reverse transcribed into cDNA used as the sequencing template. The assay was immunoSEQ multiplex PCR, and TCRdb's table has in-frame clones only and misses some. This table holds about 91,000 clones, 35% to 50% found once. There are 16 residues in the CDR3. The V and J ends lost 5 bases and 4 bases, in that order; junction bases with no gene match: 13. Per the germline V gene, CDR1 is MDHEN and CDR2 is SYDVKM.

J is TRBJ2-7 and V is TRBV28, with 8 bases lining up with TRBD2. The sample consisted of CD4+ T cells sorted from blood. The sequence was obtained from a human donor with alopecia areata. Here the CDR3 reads CASSTLHSGGRYEQYF. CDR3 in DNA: TGTGCCAGCAGTACCCTACACTCGGGGGGGCGGTACGAGCAGTACTTC.